This T cell receptor (beta chain) was profiled in a study of PD-L1 blockade in urothelial cancer. Study-wide background: Patients initiated atezolizumab around 2014 at 1,200 mg intravenously every 3 weeks. Male sex and bladder-origin urothelial cancer characterized about 85% of the roughly 30 patients. Median T cell yield per blood sample was more than 130,000 cells.

This clone was counted between two and nine times. TCRdb's table, derived via immunoSEQ multiplex PCR, lists solely in-frame clones and lacks some. Of about 43,000 clones in the sample, about four fifths were seen once. Time point given: peripheral blood 6 weeks after treatment start. The sequence came from a man aged 55 to 70 with urothelial cancer. Sequences were derived from PBMCs, sampled around atezolizumab (anti-PD-L1) treatment.

CDR3 in DNA: TGCGCCAGCTCTGACGACAGGGGGAACACTGAAGCTTTCTTT. This gives the protein CASSDDRGNTEAFF. The rearrangement links TRBV5-1 to TRBJ1-1; 8 bases line up with TRBD1. J was trimmed by 1 base and V by 7 bases; bases with no gene match: 6. Germline loops: CDR1 SGHRS, CDR2 YFSETQ. This CDR3 comprises 14 residues.